This T cell receptor (beta chain) was documented in a study of blood T cell repertoires in COVID-19. Study-wide context: Sites in the United States, Italy and Spain provided acute and convalescent COVID-19 samples. Sample material is recorded as cDNA or gDNA derived from T cells, B-cell-depleted T cells, or PBMCs.

Germline V gives CDR1 LGHNA, CDR2 YNFKEQ. This CDR3 spans 16 amino acids. With V trimmed by 7 bases and J by 6 bases, 13 bases remained unmatched. In the original analysis: For nucleated cells, counts were estimated from reference gene primer amplification. Sequencing was performed with immunoSEQ multiplex PCR; in TCRdb, only in-frame clones are kept and a portion is missing. The V and J calls and clone size come from that table; D and trimming were worked out from the DNA. Of 55,000 to 90,000 clones listed, 86% are singletons. The sequence was obtained from a man between 65 and 85 years old with active COVID-19. The sequenced sample consisted of peripheral blood. The V call is TRBV4-2, the J call TRBJ2-2; the match to TRBD2 covers 8 bases. The DNA of the CDR3 is TGTGCCAGCACCCCACGGAGCGGGAGCGTTTCCGGGGAGCTGTTTTTT. This encodes CASTPRSGSVSGELFF.